These T cell receptor beta chains were read from a single sample in a study of shared clonotypes between healthy human individuals. Clones were read by immunoSEQ multiplex PCR, and TCRdb kept only the in-frame ones, dropping some. This table holds about 2.3 million clones, 80% to 95% found once. Input material: naive CD4+ T cells from PBMCs. Every receptor here comes from a man between 18 and 29 years old in good health. Some clones in this sample may be carry-over from other donors' samples. Both conserved end residues are part of each CDR3. D genes are given only for firm matches. Clone size appears in some rows only: once, few, many, or a class for an expanded clone.

D gene	clone size	J gene	V gene	CDR3 protein	CDR3 DNA
TRBD2	-	TRBJ2-3	TRBV15	CATSRDPSSGRGTDTQYF	TGTGCCACCAGCAGAGACCCCAGCAGCGGGAGGGGTACAGATACGCAGTATTTT
-	-	TRBJ2-3	TRBV5-1	CASSFSISADSTDTQYF	TGCGCCAGCAGCTTTTCCATATCCGCGGACAGCACAGATACGCAGTATTTT
TRBD2	-	TRBJ2-3	TRBV19	CASRKIAGGISDTQYF	TGTGCCAGTAGAAAAATAGCGGGAGGGATTTCTGATACGCAGTATTTT
-	once	TRBJ2-1	TRBV4-2	CASSQSNRVNEQFF	TGTGCCAGCAGCCAGTCAAACAGGGTTAATGAGCAGTTCTTC
-	-	TRBJ2-7	TRBV4-1	CASSQDGIEQYF	TGCGCCAGCAGCCAAGATGGAATCGAGCAGTACTTC
-	once	TRBJ1-2	TRBV28	CASSVTSPYGYTF	TGTGCCAGCAGCGTGACATCACCCTATGGCTACACCTTC
TRBD2	-	TRBJ2-3	TRBV7-2	CASSQRRGLAGVGTDTQYF	TGTGCCAGCAGCCAGAGAAGGGGACTAGCGGGAGTCGGGACAGATACGCAGTATTTT
-	-	TRBJ2-1	TRBV9	CASSVAGSNYNEQFF	TGTGCCAGCAGCGTAGCCGGGAGTAACTACAATGAGCAGTTCTTC
TRBD2	-	TRBJ2-3	TRBV5-4	CASSIGTTRTDTQYF	TGTGCCAGCAGCATAGGGACTACCCGCACAGATACGCAGTATTTT
TRBD2	-	TRBJ2-7	TRBV19	CASSIGGTSGRPYEQYF	TGTGCCAGTAGTATAGGGGGGACTAGCGGGAGACCCTACGAGCAGTACTTC
-	-	TRBJ1-3	TRBV19	CASSRQGSSGNTIYF	TGTGCCAGTAGTCGCCAGGGGAGCTCTGGAAACACCATATATTTT
TRBD1	-	TRBJ2-7	TRBV4-3	CASSQVGTAAYEQYF	TGCGCCAGCAGCCAGGTTGGGACAGCCGCCTACGAGCAGTACTTC
-	few	TRBJ1-2	TRBV28	CASSTRTYGYTF	TGTGCCAGCAGCACTCGTACCTATGGCTACACCTTC
-	-	TRBJ2-7	TRBV4-2	CASSQDSGFSRGSSYEQYF	TGTGCCAGCAGCCAAGATTCCGGGTTTTCGCGGGGTAGCTCCTACGAGCAGTACTTC
TRBD2	-	TRBJ2-3	TRBV4-2	CASSQGRAASTDTQYF	TGTGCCAGCAGCCAGGGGAGGGCGGCTAGCACAGATACGCAGTATTTT
-	-	TRBJ1-5	TRBV28	CASSLGREGLSQPQHF	TGTGCCAGCAGTTTGGGGCGGGAGGGGTTGAGCCAGCCCCAGCATTTT
-	-	TRBJ1-1	TRBV11-2	CASSLVGAAFF	TGTGCCAGCAGCTTAGTTGGGGCAGCTTTCTTT
TRBD1	-	TRBJ2-1	TRBV27	CASSSGTGRREQFF	TGTGCCAGCAGCTCCGGGACAGGGAGACGGGAGCAGTTCTTC
-	-	TRBJ2-6	TRBV2	CASRPSPSVLTF	TGTGCCAGCAGGCCCTCCCCCAGCGTCCTGACTTTC
-	-	TRBJ2-3	TRBV28	CASSPRPDTQYF	TGTGCCAGCAGCCCCCGGCCAGATACGCAGTATTTT
-	-	TRBJ2-3	TRBV29-1	CSVEAGGGSRTQYF	TGCAGCGTTGAGGCAGGGGGGGGATCGCGTACGCAGTATTTT
-	-	TRBJ2-1	TRBV20-1	CSASPYNEQFF	TGCAGTGCTTCCCCATACAATGAGCAGTTCTTC
TRBD1	-	TRBJ2-7	TRBV25-1	CASRISTGGSYEQYF	TGTGCCAGCAGAATATCGACAGGGGGCTCCTACGAGCAGTACTTC
-	-	TRBJ2-1	TRBV18	CASSPPQPQAYEQFF	TGTGCCAGCTCACCACCCCAACCACAGGCCTATGAGCAGTTCTTC
-	-	TRBJ1-1	TRBV14	CASSPGGSTEAFF	TGTGCCAGCAGCCCTGGGGGGAGCACTGAAGCTTTCTTT
-	few	TRBJ1-1	TRBV5-1	CASSFRENTEAFF	TGCGCCAGCAGCTTCAGGGAGAACACTGAAGCTTTCTTT
-	-	TRBJ1-5	TRBV5-1	CASSLIGGAGEPQHF	TGCGCCAGCAGCTTGATTGGGGGAGCGGGCGAGCCCCAGCATTTT
TRBD1	-	TRBJ2-5	TRBV27	CASSHDRGKQTQYF	TGTGCCAGCAGTCACGACAGGGGGAAACAGACCCAGTACTTC
-	-	TRBJ2-3	TRBV7-9	CASSLSWAELDTQYF	TGTGCCAGCAGCTTGAGTTGGGCCGAACTGGATACGCAGTATTTT
-	-	TRBJ2-7	TRBV2	CASSDRDEQYF	TGTGCCAGCAGTGACAGGGACGAGCAGTACTTC
-	-	TRBJ2-1	TRBV6-5	CASSYRGWDVNEQFF	TGTGCCAGCAGTTACCGGGGTTGGGACGTAAATGAGCAGTTCTTC
TRBD1	-	TRBJ1-3	TRBV11-2	CASSLIGTAGNTIYF	TGTGCCAGCAGCTTAATCGGGACAGCTGGAAACACCATATATTTT
TRBD2	-	TRBJ2-3	TRBV5-1	CASRLAGWTDTQYF	TGCGCCAGCAGACTAGCGGGATGGACAGATACGCAGTATTTT
TRBD1	once	TRBJ1-5	TRBV28	CASSLSRYRGGYSNQPQHF	TGTGCCAGCAGTTTAAGTAGGTACAGGGGCGGATATAGCAATCAGCCCCAGCATTTT
-	-	TRBJ1-2	TRBV28	CASSPRRAVTF	TGTGCCAGCAGCCCACGACGAGCCGTCACCTTC
-	-	TRBJ2-2	TRBV5-1	CASSLEVGTNTGELFF	TGCGCCAGCAGCTTGGAGGTGGGAACGAACACCGGGGAGCTGTTTTTT
TRBD2	-	TRBJ2-7	TRBV18	CASSPTQTSGSYEQYF	TGTGCCAGCTCACCCACCCAGACTAGCGGGTCTTACGAGCAGTACTTC
-	-	TRBJ1-4	TRBV7-8	CASSLEPQGDEKLFF	TGTGCCAGCAGCTTAGAACCCCAGGGAGATGAAAAACTGTTTTTT
-	-	TRBJ1-1	TRBV18	CASSPPPNEAFF	TGTGCCAGCTCACCCCCCCCTAATGAAGCTTTCTTT
-	-	TRBJ2-7	TRBV7-2	CASSLDRAWSYEQYF	TGTGCCAGCAGCTTAGACAGGGCTTGGTCCTACGAGCAGTACTTC
-	once	TRBJ1-1	TRBV10-1	CASSEGQYTEAFF	TGCGCCAGCAGTGAGGGACAGTACACTGAAGCTTTCTTT
-	-	TRBJ2-2	TRBV9	CASSVTGTTPGELFF	TGTGCCAGCAGCGTTACAGGAACCACCCCCGGGGAGCTGTTTTTT
TRBD1	-	TRBJ1-1	TRBV5-1	CASSEGQGYTEAFF	TGCGCCAGCAGCGAGGGACAGGGGTACACTGAAGCTTTCTTT
TRBD1	once	TRBJ2-3	TRBV28	CASRGQGARADTQYF	TGTGCCAGCAGAGGACAGGGGGCGCGGGCAGATACGCAGTATTTT
-	-	TRBJ1-2	TRBV30	CAWSINRIVDGYTF	TGTGCCTGGAGTATAAACAGGATCGTAGATGGCTACACCTTC
-	-	TRBJ1-2	TRBV28	CASSFPGNGGYTF	TGTGCCAGCAGTTTTCCAGGGAACGGTGGCTACACCTTC